This TCR beta chain emerged from a study of T cell changes during pregnancy in multiple sclerosis. This CDR3 has 16 residues. With 1 base removed from V and 0 bases from J, the gap between germline ends came to 12 bases. Germline V CDR1 and CDR2: SGHVS, FQNEAQ. Produced via immunoSEQ multiplex PCR; TCRdb's table is partial and in-frame only. The data contain 40,000 to 50,000 clones, about nine tenths of them seen just once; the ten biggest clones take up 8% to 10%. This receptor was taken from a female donor with multiple sclerosis, enrolled in a pregnancy study. The sequencing used CD8+ T cells from peripheral blood mononuclear cells, collected in the first trimester of pregnancy. This chain uses TRBV7-8 with TRBJ1-1; D gene ambiguous. The CDR3 spells CASSLGGPLVNTEAFF. For the CDR3, the DNA is TGTGCCAGCAGCTTAGGCGGGCCGTTAGTGAACACTGAAGCTTTCTTT. The whole variable domain, remainder taken from reference TRBV7-8 and TRBJ1-1, is GAGVSQSPRYKVAKRGQDVALRCDPISGHVSLFWYQQALGQGPEFLTYFQNEAQLDKSGLPSDRFFAERPEGSVSTLKIQRTQQEDSAVYLCASSLGGPLVNTEAFFGQGTRLTVV.